The source of this TCR beta chain is a study of blood T cell repertoires in COVID-19. In the original processing: For nucleated cells, counts were estimated from reference gene primer amplification. The data were produced by immunoSEQ multiplex PCR, yet TCRdb's version contains in-frame clones alone and is incomplete. V, J and clone size are taken as reported in that table, and D and trimming were inferred from the DNA itself. The sample has over 200,000 clones; around 80% are singletons. The CDR3 contains 14 residues. Losses at the gene ends were 5 bases for V and 5 bases for J; bases not matched to a gene: 7. The germline CDR1 and CDR2 sequences are SGHVS and FQNEAQ.

The TCR comes from a man in his 60s who had recovered from COVID-19. The sample consisted of PBMCs or T cells enriched from blood (not recorded which). The V and J genes are TRBV7-8 and TRBJ1-2; 8 bases are shared with TRBD1. The CDR3 is CASSPPGGNYGYTF. The CDR3 bases are TGTGCCAGCAGCCCCCCAGGGGGCAATTATGGCTACACCTTC.